Following are 21 T cell receptor beta chains from one sample sequenced in a study of blood T cell repertoires in COVID-19. The protocol was immunoSEQ multiplex PCR, while the TCRdb copy is restricted to in-frame clones and leaves out a portion. The table lists around 150,000 clones, about 77% of them singletons. The sample comprised peripheral blood. The receptors were gathered from a woman older than 75 with acute or convalescent COVID-19.

The rearrangement joins TRBV12-3 or TRBV12-4 to TRBJ2-3; D gene uncertain. The V gene lost 3 bases and the J gene lost 3 bases, with 7 bases spanning the gap. The CDR3 covers 13 residues. CDR3 nucleotide sequence: TGTGCCAGCAGTTTGATGAGGACAGATACGCAGTATTTT. It yields the protein CASSLMRTDTQYF.

The V gene is TRBV19, the J gene TRBJ1-2; 8 positions agree with TRBD1. Germline lookup yields CDR1 LNHDA and CDR2 SQIVND (reference sequence). The CDR3 is 13 residues long. Trimming cost V 10 bases and J 4 bases; bases outside gene matches: 8. CDR3 bases: TGTGCCACCCTTGGGGGACAGGTCTATGGCTACACCTTC. Its translation is CATLGGQVYGYTF.

Here the CDR3 reads CASSPYPGTSSYNEQFF. The DNA for the CDR3 is TGTGCCAGCAGCCCTTATCCCGGGACTAGCTCATACAATGAGCAGTTCTTC. The rearrangement joins TRBV3-1 (or the pseudogene TRBV3-2) to TRBJ2-1; TRBD2 aligns across 9 bases. From germline, CDR1 is LGHDT and CDR2 YNNKEL (reference sequence). CDR3 length equals 17 residues. Germline trimming cut 4 bases from V and 4 bases from J; bases unmatched to any gene: 11.

The chain links TRBV18 to TRBJ2-1; no definite D call. The CDR3 extends over 16 amino acids. Trimming cost V 1 base and J 0 bases, with 10 bases left between them. Per germline, CDR1 KGHSH and CDR2 LQKENI. CDR3 DNA: TGTGCCAGCTCACCACTGCCGGTGAGCTCCTACAATGAGCAGTTCTTC. Translation gives CASSPLPVSSYNEQFF.

The CDR3 DNA reads as TGCGCCAGCAGCCCCCGGGGTGTCGAGGTGGGGCCCCAGCATTTT. Its translation is CASSPRGVEVGPQHF. V gene TRBV5-1 combines with J gene TRBJ1-5; no firm D call. The CDR3 sequence is 15 residues long. V lost 4 bases and J 9 bases, leaving 20 bases between the germline ends. Germline CDR1 reads SGHRS; CDR2 reads YFSETQ.

This clone was picked up a small number of times. The chain joins TRBV28 to TRBJ2-2, with D possibly being TRBD1 (6 bases). This CDR3 has 14 residues. The V and J ends lost 8 bases and 3 bases respectively, with 13 bases between them. Germline loops: CDR1 MDHEN, CDR2 SYDVKM. The CDR3 reads CASLPGQHTGELFF. The DNA of the CDR3 is TGTGCCAGCTTACCGGGACAACACACCGGGGAGCTGTTTTTT.

The V call is TRBV19, the J call TRBJ2-7; 7 positions agree with TRBD1. The CDR3 is 14 amino acids. Trimming took 1 base from V and 5 from J; bases not matched to a gene: 5. Per germline, CDR1 LNHDA and CDR2 SQIVND (reference sequence). The CDR3, as DNA: TGTGCCAGTAGTATAGCAGCGACAGGGAACGAGCAGTACTTC. Protein product: CASSIAATGNEQYF.

The chain couples TRBV5-6 to TRBJ2-7, with D perhaps matching TRBD1 (5 bases). The CDR3 sequence is 16 residues long. Germline V CDR1 and CDR2: SGHDT, YYEEEE. Trimming took off 0 bases at V and 3 bases at J, with 16 bases between the two ends. CDR3 in amino acids: CASSLGGASLDYEQYF. CDR3 DNA: TGTGCCAGCAGCTTGGGTGGGGCCTCACTCGACTACGAGCAGTACTTC.

This chain uses TRBV5-1 with TRBJ1-1; TRBD1 is a possible D gene (5 bases). Germline CDR1 SGHRS, CDR2 YFSETQ. This CDR3 region has 14 residues. V lost 4 bases and J lost 4, with 14 bases in between. CDR3 amino acids: CASSQEGRSTEAFF. CDR3 nucleotide sequence: TGCGCCAGCAGCCAGGAGGGGAGGAGCACTGAAGCTTTCTTT.

The chain uses TRBV27 and TRBJ2-1, with D perhaps matching TRBD1 (6 bases). Germline V CDR1 and CDR2: MNHEY, SMNVEV (reference sequence). The CDR3 totals 15 residues. V lost 3 bases, J lost 4 bases, and 13 bases lay in between. The CDR3 coding sequence is TGTGCCAGCAGTTTCTCAGGGGCTCCGTACAATGAGCAGTTCTTC. Its protein product is CASSFSGAPYNEQFF.

The V and J genes are TRBV5-1 and TRBJ2-7, with 15 bases lining up with TRBD2. CDR3 length: 18 amino acids. The germline V gene encodes CDR1 SGHRS and CDR2 YFSETQ. V dropped 3 bases and J dropped 0; count of bases not matched to a gene: 7. The CDR3 loop reads CASSSGTSGGTTSYEQYF. CDR3 DNA: TGCGCCAGCAGCTCAGGGACTAGCGGGGGGACGACCTCCTACGAGCAGTACTTC. The variable domain in full, with the rest retrieved from reference TRBV5-1 and TRBJ2-7, is KAGVTQTPRYLIKTRGQQVTLSCSPISGHRSVSWYQQTPGQGLQFLFEYFSETQRNKGNFPGRFSGRQFSNSRSEMNVSTLELGDSALYLCASSSGTSGGTTSYEQYFGPGTRLTVT.

The chain recombines TRBV30 with TRBJ2-3; 7 bases match TRBD2. This CDR3 contains 19 residues. Germline trimming cut 4 bases from V and 0 bases from J; bases unmatched to any gene: 19. CDR1 and CDR2 from the germline V gene are GTSNPN and SVGIG (reference sequence). CDR3 coding DNA: TGTGCCTGGATGCTATCTAGCGGACGAAGTTTTTATAGCACAGATACGCAGTATTTT. This gives the protein CAWMLSSGRSFYSTDTQYF.

The V gene is TRBV5-4, the J gene TRBJ2-6; D not certain. Trimming cost V 0 bases and J 0 bases, with 7 bases left between them. The CDR3 covers 16 residues. The V gene's germline CDR1 is SGHNT and CDR2 YYREEE (reference sequence). CDR3 DNA sequence: TGTGCCAGCAGCTTGGGCGGATTCTCTGGGGCCAACGTCCTGACTTTC. This codes for CASSLGGFSGANVLTF.

This clone was found a few times. CDR3 region: CASSGVTTGQETQYF. The CDR3 nucleotides are TGTGCCAGCAGCGGGGTCACGACAGGGCAGGAGACCCAGTACTTC. The chain has TRBV6-4 and TRBJ2-5; TRBD1 matches 7 bases. This CDR3 has 15 residues. V dropped 6 bases and J dropped 5; count of bases not matched to a gene: 12. CDR1 is MRHNA, CDR2 SNTAGT, per germline.

CDR3 residues: CASSYSISGPGNTIYF. DNA for the CDR3: TGTGCCAGCAGTTACTCGATCTCGGGTCCTGGAAACACCATATATTTT. The J gene is TRBJ1-3, the V gene TRBV6-5; D unresolved. Between the trimmed V and J ends, which lost 0 bases and 2 bases, there was a span of 11 bases. The CDR3 runs 16 residues. Per the germline V gene, CDR1 is MNHEY and CDR2 is SVGAGI.

The chain has TRBV6-5 and TRBJ1-2, with a weak D call TRBD1 (5 bases). Trimming cost V 5 bases and J 4 bases, with 14 bases left between them. The CDR3 runs to 14 residues. The germline CDR1 and CDR2 sequences are MNHEY and SVGAGI. CDR3 in amino acids: CASSPTWGGYGYTF. The CDR3 coding sequence is TGTGCCAGCAGTCCTACTTGGGGGGGCTATGGCTACACCTTC.

This chain links TRBV7-2 with TRBJ2-7, with 11 bases that match TRBD2. V dropped 6 bases and J dropped 2; count of bases not matched to a gene: 6. This CDR3 contains 15 residues. CDR1 is SGHTA and CDR2 is FQGNSA in the germline V gene. The CDR3 reads CASRELAGGTYEQYF. CDR3 bases: TGTGCCAGCAGGGAGCTAGCGGGAGGAACCTACGAGCAGTACTTC.

The rearrangement uses TRBV20-1 and TRBJ2-7; 9 bases match TRBD2. V was pared by 3 bases and J by 6 bases, with 9 bases of the junction left unmatched. Germline assignment: CDR1 DFQATT and CDR2 SNEGSKA (reference sequence). This CDR3 region has 14 residues. CDR3 amino acids: CSASITSGYSEQYF. The DNA of the CDR3 is TGCAGTGCTAGTATTACTAGCGGGTATAGCGAGCAGTACTTC.

The chain is built from TRBV5-5 and TRBJ2-7; D might be TRBD1 (5 bases). The CDR3 is 14 amino acids. CDR1 and CDR2 (germline): SGHKS, YYEKEE (reference sequence). V lost 0 bases, J lost 2 bases, and 9 bases lay in between. The CDR3 DNA reads as TGTGCCAGCAGCTTGGTGACAGATACCTACGAGCAGTACTTC. Translated, it gives CASSLVTDTYEQYF.

Points on this clone: The sample holds other DNA sequences that translate to the same CDR3. In nucleotides, the CDR3 is TGCAGCGTTGACGGGGGGACCTACGAGCAGTACTTC. Its translation: CSVDGGTYEQYF. The chain carries TRBV29-1 and TRBJ2-7, with 7 nucleotides matching TRBD2. The V and J ends lost 3 bases and 2 bases, in that order; junction bases with no gene match: 1. Germline CDR1 is SQVTM and CDR2 is ANQGSEA. The CDR3 loop spans 12 amino acids.

The chain uses TRBV6-5 and TRBJ1-1, with D possibly TRBD1 on 6 matching bases. Germline V CDR1 and CDR2: MNHEY, SVGAGI. The CDR3 totals 15 residues. The germline V and J ends were trimmed by 2 bases and 4 bases, with 14 bases remaining between them. CDR3 bases: TGTGCCAGCAGTTACCATAATACAGGGATCACTGAAGCTTTCTTT. Its protein is CASSYHNTGITEAFF.